This T cell receptor (beta chain) was obtained from a study of blood T cell repertoires in COVID-19. V dropped 0 bases and J dropped 5 bases, with 6 bases sitting between them. The CDR3 has 13 amino acids. The germline gives CDR1 LGHDT, CDR2 YNNKEL (reference sequence). Per the study methods: Cell counts per sample came from amplifying reference gene primers. Profiling relied on immunoSEQ multiplex PCR, and the TCRdb table lists in-frame clones only, not all of them. Clonal size and the V and J genes are those of that table, whereas D and trimming came from the DNA. Of 390,000 or so clones listed, about nine tenths are singletons.

This chain uses TRBV3-1 (or the pseudogene TRBV3-2) with TRBJ2-3; D uncertain. The origin of this receptor is a woman in her thirties with active or convalescent COVID-19. Sequences were obtained from peripheral blood. CDR3 DNA: TGTGCCAGCAGCCAAGACCCCGGAGATACGCAGTATTTT. Residues: CASSQDPGDTQYF.